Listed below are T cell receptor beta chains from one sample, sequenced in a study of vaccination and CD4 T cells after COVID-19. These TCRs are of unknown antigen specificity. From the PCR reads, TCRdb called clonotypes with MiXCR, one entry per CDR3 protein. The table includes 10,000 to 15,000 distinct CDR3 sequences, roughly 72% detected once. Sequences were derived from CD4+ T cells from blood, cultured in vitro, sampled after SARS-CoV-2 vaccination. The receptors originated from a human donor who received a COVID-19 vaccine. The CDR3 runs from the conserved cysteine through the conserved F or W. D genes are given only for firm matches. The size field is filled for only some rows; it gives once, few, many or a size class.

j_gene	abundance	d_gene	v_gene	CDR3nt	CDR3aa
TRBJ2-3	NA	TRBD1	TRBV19	TGTGCCAGTAGTATAGATAAGGGGGCAGGCACAGATACGCAGTATTTT	CASSIDKGAGTDTQYF
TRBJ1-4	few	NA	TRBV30	TGTGCCTGGAATCGGGGGACTAATGAAAAACTGTTTTTT	CAWNRGTNEKLFF
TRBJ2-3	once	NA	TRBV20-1	TGCAGTGCCCCGCGGGCTAGCACAGATACGCAGTATTTT	CSAPRASTDTQYF
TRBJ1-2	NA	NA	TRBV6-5	TGTGCCAGCAGTTACTCGACCCCCGGGACCGATGGCTACACCTTC	CASSYSTPGTDGYTF
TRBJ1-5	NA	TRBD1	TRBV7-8	TGTGCCAGCAGCTTAGGGAGGGACAGAGATAGCAATCAGCCCCAGCATTTT	CASSLGRDRDSNQPQHF
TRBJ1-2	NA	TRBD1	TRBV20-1	TGCAGTGCTTGGACAGGGTTTGGCTACACCTTC	CSAWTGFGYTF
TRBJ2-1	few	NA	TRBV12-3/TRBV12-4	TGTGCCAGCAGCCCATGGTTAGTTTTCTTC	CASSPWLVFF
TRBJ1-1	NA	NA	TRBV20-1	TGCAGTGCTAGAAAACCGGGGCAGGGGCGCGCTGAAGCTTTCTTT	CSARKPGQGRAEAFF
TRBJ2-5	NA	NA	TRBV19	TGTGCCAGTAGTACAGGCGCGGAGACCCAGTACTTC	CASSTGAETQYF
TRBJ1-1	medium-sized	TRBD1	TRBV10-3	TGTGCCATCAGACTCCGGACAGGGAGCATGAACACTGAAGCTTTCTTT	CAIRLRTGSMNTEAFF
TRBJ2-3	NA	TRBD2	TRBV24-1	TGTGCCACCAGTGTGGGGGGGAGTCGCACAGATACGCAGTATTTT	CATSVGGSRTDTQYF
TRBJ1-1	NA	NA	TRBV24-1	TGTGCCACCAGTGACGGCGGGAACACTGAAGCTTTCTTT	CATSDGGNTEAFF
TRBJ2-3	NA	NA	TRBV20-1	TGCAGTGCTACCATAGCAGATACGCAGTATTTT	CSATIADTQYF
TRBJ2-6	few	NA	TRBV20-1	TGCAGTGCTAGAAAACTGGCTGGGGCCAACGTCCTGACTTTC	CSARKLAGANVLTF
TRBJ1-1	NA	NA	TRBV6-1	TGTGCCAGCAGACCCGACATGAACACTGAAGCTTTCTTT	CASRPDMNTEAFF
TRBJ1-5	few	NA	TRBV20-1	TGCAGTGCGAACATCAGGGACAATCAGCCCCAGCATTTT	CSANIRDNQPQHF
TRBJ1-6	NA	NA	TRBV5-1	TGCGCCAGCAGCTTGGCCCTAGGGAGCAATTCACCCCTCCACTTT	CASSLALGSNSPLHF
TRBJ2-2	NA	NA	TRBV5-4	TGTGCCAGCAGCTTGGCCCACCCCGGCTCCACCGGGGAGCTGTTTTTT	CASSLAHPGSTGELFF
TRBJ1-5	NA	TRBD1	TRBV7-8	TGTGCCAGCAGCTTACCACAGGGGGAAGGCAATCAGCCCCAGCATTTT	CASSLPQGEGNQPQHF
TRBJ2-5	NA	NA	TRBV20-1	TGCAGTGCCCCAGGACCCTCGGGTCAAGAGACCCAGTACTTC	CSAPGPSGQETQYF
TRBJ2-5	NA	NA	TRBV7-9	TGTGCCAGCAGCTCCCCACAGGGAAGGGAGACCCAGTACTTC	CASSSPQGRETQYF
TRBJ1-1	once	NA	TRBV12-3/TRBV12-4	TGTGCCAGCAGTTTTGGGACGAGCACTGAAGCTTTCTTT	CASSFGTSTEAFF
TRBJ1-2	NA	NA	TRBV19	TGTGCCACCCGGGACCATACTAACTATGGCTACACCTTC	CATRDHTNYGYTF
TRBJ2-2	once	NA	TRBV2	TGTGCCAGCAGGGGGTCGGCAGGCAGTCCGGTCGGGGAGCTGTTTTTT	CASRGSAGSPVGELFF
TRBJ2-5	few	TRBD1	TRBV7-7	TGTGCCAGCAGCTACAGACAGGGTGAGGAGACCCAGTACTTC	CASSYRQGEETQYF
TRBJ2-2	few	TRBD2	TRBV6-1	TGTGCCAGCACCGTAGCGGGGTCGAGACCCGGCGGGGAGCTGTTTTTT	CASTVAGSRPGGELFF
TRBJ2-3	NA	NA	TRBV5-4	TGTGCCAGCAGCTTGGGGCTAAGTACAGATACGCAGTATTTT	CASSLGLSTDTQYF
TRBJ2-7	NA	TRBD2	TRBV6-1	TGTGCCAGCAGTGTGACTAGCGGGGGAGGCTCCTACGAGCAGTACTTC	CASSVTSGGGSYEQYF
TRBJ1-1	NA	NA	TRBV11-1	TGTGCCAGCAGCATACAACCCGGCCCCCTGGGAGCTGAAGCTTTCTTT	CASSIQPGPLGAEAFF
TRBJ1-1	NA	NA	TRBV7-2	TGTGCCAGCAGCCAGACCGGGGGTCGCACTGAAGCTTTCTTT	CASSQTGGRTEAFF
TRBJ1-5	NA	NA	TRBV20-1	TGCAGTGCTAGGACGGGGCCCAATCAGCCCCAGCATTTT	CSARTGPNQPQHF
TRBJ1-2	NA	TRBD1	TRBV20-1	TGCAGTGCCTGGACAGGGGCGGGCTATGGCTACACCTTC	CSAWTGAGYGYTF